This is a list of T cell receptor beta chains from one sample in a study of vaccination and CD4 T cells after COVID-19. No antigen has been identified for these receptors. TCRdb called the PCR reads again in MiXCR, with one record for every CDR3 protein. The table records about 4,000 distinct CDR3 sequences, around 40% of them present only once. The sequenced sample was CD4+ T cells from blood, cultured in vitro. The receptors were gathered from a human donor who had recovered from COVID-19. The CDR3 runs from the conserved cysteine through the conserved F or W. Each record gives: D gene, J gene, clone size, V gene, CDR3 protein, CDR3 DNA. D genes are given only for firm matches. Some rows have no size entry. The others give once, few or many, or a class for an expanded clone.

-,TRBJ1-5,few,TRBV18,CASSPQQAAGIGNQPQHF,TGTGCCAGCTCACCCCAGCAGGCCGCAGGTATTGGCAATCAGCCCCAGCATTTT
TRBD1,TRBJ1-2,-,TRBV5-4,CASSWATGDYGYTF,TGTGCCAGCAGCTGGGCGACAGGGGACTATGGCTACACCTTC
-,TRBJ2-5,-,TRBV6-1,CASSDGQKETQYF,TGTGCCAGCAGTGATGGCCAGAAAGAGACCCAGTACTTC
-,TRBJ1-1,few,TRBV7-2,CASSHTGTPGTEAFF,TGTGCCAGCAGTCACACCGGGACCCCGGGGACTGAAGCTTTCTTT
-,TRBJ2-5,-,TRBV4-2,CASSQDGRSETQYF,TGTGCCAGCAGCCAAGATGGGCGATCAGAGACCCAGTACTTC
TRBD1,TRBJ1-2,-,TRBV5-4,CASSSPTQGARYGYTF,TGTGCCAGCAGCTCCCCAACCCAGGGGGCGCGCTATGGCTACACCTTC
-,TRBJ2-2,few,TRBV7-3,CASSSRTGELFF,TGTGCCAGCAGCTCGAGAACCGGGGAGCTGTTTTTT
TRBD1,TRBJ2-7,-,TRBV4-1,CASSPWTGTANEQYF,TGCGCCAGCAGCCCCTGGACAGGGACTGCGAACGAGCAGTACTTC
-,TRBJ2-1,-,TRBV12-3/TRBV12-4,CASSLWQGAYNEQFF,TGTGCCAGCAGTTTATGGCAGGGCGCATACAATGAGCAGTTCTTC
-,TRBJ1-1,few,TRBV7-2,CASSLDRNTEAFF,TGTGCCAGCAGCTTAGACAGGAACACTGAAGCTTTCTTT
-,TRBJ1-1,few,TRBV21-1,CASSKEEDLNTEAFF,TGTGCCAGCAGCAAAGAGGAGGACCTGAACACTGAAGCTTTCTTT
TRBD1,TRBJ1-2,medium-sized,TRBV5-3,CARSSITGTEPFGYTF,TGTGCCAGAAGCTCCATCACCGGGACAGAGCCCTTTGGCTACACCTTC
-,TRBJ2-1,-,TRBV6-1,CASSALGVPYNEQFF,TGTGCCAGCAGCGCACTAGGGGTCCCCTACAATGAGCAGTTCTTC
TRBD2,TRBJ2-3,few,TRBV20-1,CSALVGSGRPDTQYF,TGCAGTGCCCTAGTCGGTAGCGGGAGACCAGATACGCAGTATTTT
-,TRBJ2-1,few,TRBV24-1,CATSDHPTTDFNEQFF,TGTGCCACCAGTGATCACCCCACAACAGACTTCAATGAGCAGTTCTTC